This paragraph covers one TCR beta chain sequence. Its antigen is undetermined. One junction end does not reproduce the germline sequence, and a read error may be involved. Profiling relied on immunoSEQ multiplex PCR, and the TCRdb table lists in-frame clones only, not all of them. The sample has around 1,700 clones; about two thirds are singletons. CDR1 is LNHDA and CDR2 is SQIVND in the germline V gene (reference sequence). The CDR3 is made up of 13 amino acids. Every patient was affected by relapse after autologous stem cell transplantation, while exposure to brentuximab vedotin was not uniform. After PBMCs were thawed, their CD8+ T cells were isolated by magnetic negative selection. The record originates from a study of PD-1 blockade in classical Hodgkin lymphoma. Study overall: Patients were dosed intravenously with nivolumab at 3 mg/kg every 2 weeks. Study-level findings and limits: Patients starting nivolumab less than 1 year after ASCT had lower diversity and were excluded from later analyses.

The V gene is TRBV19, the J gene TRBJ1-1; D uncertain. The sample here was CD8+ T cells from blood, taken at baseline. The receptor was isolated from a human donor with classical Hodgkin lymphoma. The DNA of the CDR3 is TGCGCCAGTAGTCTCGTGGTTTACACTGAAGCTTTCTTT. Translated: CASSLVVYTEAFF.